One sample yielded the 20 T cell receptor beta chains listed below, sequenced in a study of T cell repertoires in cytomegalovirus infection. What these receptors recognize is not known. Each CDR3 protein is one row after TCRdb ran MiXCR on the reads. The sample carries about 890,000 distinct CDR3 sequences, less than 35% recorded once. Here the sequenced sample was cultured CD8+ T cells from PBMCs, taken from culture after CMV antigen stimulation. Receptor source: a human donor in good health (CMV status not recorded). Some clones in this sample may be carry-over from other donors' samples.

The CDR3 coding sequence is TGTGCCGGCAACCCCGGGGGCACTGAAGCTTTCTTT. Its protein product is CAGNPGGTEAFF. The rearrangement links TRBV12-3 or TRBV12-4 to TRBJ1-1, with D maybe TRBD1 (5 bases). Trimming took off 11 bases at V and 4 bases at J, with 14 bases between the two ends. The CDR3 runs 12 residues.

In its sample, this clonotype was seen a few times. The CDR3 DNA reads as TGCGCCAGCAGCGACACGACAGGGGTTGCGCGAGAAAAACTGTTTTTT. It encodes CASSDTTGVAREKLFF. This rearrangement joins TRBV4-1 to TRBJ1-4; TRBD1 matches 8 bases. CDR1 and CDR2 (germline): MGHRA, YSYEKL. This CDR3 has 16 residues. The junction had 13 bases not matched to a gene; V was cut back by 5 bases and J by 8 bases.

V is TRBV7-6 and J is TRBJ2-2; 9 bases are shared with TRBD1. V lost 3 bases, J lost 1 base, and 9 bases stayed unmatched. CDR3 length: 18 amino acids. The germline gives CDR1 SGHVS, CDR2 FNYEAQ. The CDR3, as DNA: TGTGCCAGCAGCTTTCCCGGGACAGGGAGTCGGAACACCGGGGAGCTGTTTTTT. Its protein is CASSFPGTGSRNTGELFF.

This clonotype was observed a few times. The J gene is TRBJ2-7, the V gene TRBV6-1; 10 nucleotides agree with TRBD2. The CDR3 length is 15 residues. V dropped 4 bases and J dropped 5; count of bases not matched to a gene: 8. The germline gives CDR1 MNHNS, CDR2 SASEGT. The CDR3 reads CASSGLAGGLNEQYV. DNA of the CDR3: TGTGCCAGCAGTGGGTTAGCGGGGGGCCTGAACGAGCAGTACGTC.

This sequence joins TRBV12-5 and TRBJ2-7; TRBD2 is a possible D gene (5 bases). The CDR3 loop spans 17 amino acids. The V and J ends lost 3 bases and 2 bases respectively, with 20 bases between them. Germline CDR1 reads LGHNT; CDR2 reads FRNRAP. This chain's CDR3 is CASGFGIDGIRTYEQYF. The CDR3 DNA follows: TGTGCTAGTGGTTTCGGGATAGATGGAATCCGAACCTACGAGCAGTACTTC. Together with reference TRBV12-5 and TRBJ2-7, the CDR3 gives the full variable domain: DARVTQTPRHKVTEMGQEVTMRCQPILGHNTVFWYRQTMMQGLELLAYFRNRAPLDDSGMPKDRFSAEMPDATLATLKIQPSEPRDSAVYFCASGFGIDGIRTYEQYFGPGTRLTVT.

The chain couples TRBV5-6 to TRBJ2-1; TRBD1 matches 7 bases. The CDR3 has 16 amino acids. Germline assignment: CDR1 SGHDT and CDR2 YYEEEE. V lost 1 base, J lost 4 bases, and 8 bases stayed unmatched. DNA for the CDR3: TGTGCCAGCAGCTTGAGAGCGAGGGGGCAATACAATGAGCAGTTCTTC. Protein product: CASSLRARGQYNEQFF. Drawing the rest from reference TRBV5-6 and TRBJ2-1, the complete variable domain is DAGVTQSPTHLIKTRGQQVTLRCSPKSGHDTVSWYQQALGQGPQFIFQYYEEEERQRGNFPDRFSGHQFPNYSSELNVNALLLGDSALYLCASSLRARGQYNEQFFGPGTRLTVL.

The sample holds a few counts of this clonotype. The J gene is TRBJ2-3, the V gene TRBV5-1; TRBD1 aligns across 7 bases. The J segment lost 1 base and the V segment lost 0 bases, leaving 2 bases of the junction unmatched. Per germline, CDR1 SGHRS and CDR2 YFSETQ. The CDR3 extends over 15 amino acids. The CDR3 nucleotides are TGCGCCAGCAGCTTGGAAGGACAGGGCACAGATACGCAGTATTTT. Translating it yields CASSLEGQGTDTQYF.

This chain connects TRBV19 to TRBJ2-7; D assignment may be TRBD1 or TRBD2 (5 bases each). The germline gives CDR1 LNHDA, CDR2 SQIVND (reference sequence). The V end lost 5 bases, the J end lost 0 bases, and 14 bases lay between the germline ends. The CDR3 length is 15 residues. The CDR3 is CASSASAGASYEQYF. The CDR3 nucleotides are TGTGCCAGTAGTGCGTCTGCCGGGGCCTCCTACGAGCAGTACTTC.

At least ten counts were recorded for this clonotype. The CDR3 reads CASSGGVGGGSEQYV. The CDR3 coding sequence is TGTGCCAGCAGCGGCGGAGTTGGGGGGGGCTCCGAGCAGTACGTC. The chain has TRBV7-8 and TRBJ2-7; TRBD2 is a possible D gene (7 bases). This CDR3 contains 15 residues. The V gene's germline CDR1 is SGHVS and CDR2 FQNEAQ. V dropped 5 bases and J dropped 6 bases, with 20 bases sitting between them.

This clonotype was detected only a few times. V is TRBV20-1 and J is TRBJ1-1; D is perhaps TRBD1 (5 bases). The CDR3 is 16 amino acids. Trimming took 0 bases from V and 2 from J, leaving 16 bases between them. The V gene's germline CDR1 is DFQATT and CDR2 SNEGSKA (reference sequence). The CDR3 spells CSARDGDWEINTEAFF. The CDR3 bases are TGCAGTGCTAGAGATGGGGACTGGGAGATTAACACTGAAGCTTTCTTT.

This clonotype appeared many times. This sequence joins TRBV7-8 and TRBJ2-2, with 11 bases aligning to TRBD2. The CDR3 has 16 amino acids. Germline V gene lookup returns CDR1 SGHVS and CDR2 FQNEAQ. Trimming removed 3 bases from V and 7 bases from J; junction bases left unmatched: 7. CDR3 amino acids: CASSFPGLAAGGELFF. The CDR3 DNA reads as TGTGCCAGCAGCTTCCCGGGACTAGCGGCAGGCGGGGAGCTGTTTTTT.

For this clonotype: At one end, the junction sequence differs from germline, possibly due to a read error. The chain employs TRBV4-1 and TRBJ1-5; D call uncertain. CDR3 size: 15 residues. CDR1 is MGHRA, CDR2 YSYEKL, per germline. In nucleotides, the CDR3 is TGTGCCAGCAGCCAAGACTTTTTTAGCAATCAGCCCCAGCATTTT. It specifies CASSQDFFSNQPQHF.

The chain is built from TRBV24-1 and TRBJ2-2; 10 nucleotides line up with TRBD1. With V trimmed by 3 bases and J by 0 bases, 3 bases remained unmatched. CDR3 length equals 17 residues. The germline V gene encodes CDR1 KGHDR and CDR2 SFDVKD. Here the CDR3 reads CATSDVGQGANTGELFF. The CDR3 bases are TGTGCCACCAGTGATGTCGGACAGGGGGCGAACACCGGGGAGCTGTTTTTT.

The J gene is TRBJ2-2, the V gene TRBV5-4; a possible D gene is TRBD1 (5 bases). Per the germline V gene, CDR1 is SGHNT and CDR2 is YYREEE (reference sequence). Trimming pared 6 bases from V and 4 bases from J, leaving 13 bases between. The length of the CDR3 is 14 residues. In nucleotides, the CDR3 is TGTGCCAGCATTCAATACAGGCTCACCGGGGAGCTGTTTTTT. It yields the protein CASIQYRLTGELFF.

The genes are TRBV6-2 or TRBV6-3 and TRBJ1-2; perhaps TRBD1 as D (6 bases). The CDR3 length is 13 residues. The germline V and J ends were trimmed by 0 bases and 10 bases, with 12 bases remaining between them. Per germline, CDR1 MNHEY and CDR2 SVGEGT. The CDR3 sequence: CASSYSPGDDYTF. CDR3 DNA sequence: TGTGCCAGCAGTTACTCGCCAGGGGACGACTACACCTTC.

This clonotype was observed a handful of times. CDR3 DNA sequence: TGTGCCAGCAGCTTGGACCCCCGGAGCACAGATACGCAGTATTTT. Translated, it gives CASSLDPRSTDTQYF. The V call is TRBV7-6, the J call TRBJ2-3; the D is unclear. This CDR3 is 15 amino acids long. Germline V gene data show CDR1 as SGHVS and CDR2 as FNYEAQ. V dropped 3 bases and J dropped 0 bases, with 10 bases sitting between them.

This clonotype was seen more than once but under ten times. This chain uses TRBV4-1 with TRBJ2-7, with TRBD2 matching over 7 bases. V lost 2 bases, J lost 6 bases, and 4 bases stayed unmatched. Germline CDR1 MGHRA, CDR2 YSYEKL. The CDR3 totals 13 residues. The CDR3 loop reads CASSQLGGGEQYF. DNA of the CDR3: TGCGCCAGCAGCCAATTGGGGGGGGGCGAGCAGTACTTC.

The chain joins TRBV7-9 to TRBJ1-1; the D is unclear. CDR1 is SEHNR and CDR2 is FQNEAQ in the germline V gene (reference sequence). The V end was cut by 1 base, the J end by 5 bases, with 11 bases between. The CDR3 consists of 14 residues. Here the CDR3 DNA reads TGTGCCAGCAGCTTAGTTAGGGAAATGACTGAAGCTTTCTTT. Protein: CASSLVREMTEAFF.

Many counts were recorded for this clonotype. This chain joins TRBV7-2 and TRBJ2-4; D gene unclear. This CDR3 has 16 amino acids. CDR1 is SGHTA and CDR2 is FQGNSA in the germline V gene. Trimming took off 3 bases at V and 0 bases at J, with 12 bases between the two ends. The CDR3 region is CASSLVADLAKNIQYF. DNA for the CDR3: TGTGCCAGCAGCTTGGTAGCAGATCTAGCCAAAAACATTCAGTACTTC.

The V call is TRBV6-1, the J call TRBJ1-5; D may be TRBD1 (5 bases). The germline V gene has CDR1 MNHNS and CDR2 SASEGT. The CDR3 is made up of 15 amino acids. The ends were cut back, 4 bases at V and 3 bases at J, with 13 bases in the middle. The CDR3 region has the DNA TGTGCCAGCAGTGTGGTCGGGACCGACAATCAGCCCCAGCATTTT. Translated, it gives CASSVVGTDNQPQHF.